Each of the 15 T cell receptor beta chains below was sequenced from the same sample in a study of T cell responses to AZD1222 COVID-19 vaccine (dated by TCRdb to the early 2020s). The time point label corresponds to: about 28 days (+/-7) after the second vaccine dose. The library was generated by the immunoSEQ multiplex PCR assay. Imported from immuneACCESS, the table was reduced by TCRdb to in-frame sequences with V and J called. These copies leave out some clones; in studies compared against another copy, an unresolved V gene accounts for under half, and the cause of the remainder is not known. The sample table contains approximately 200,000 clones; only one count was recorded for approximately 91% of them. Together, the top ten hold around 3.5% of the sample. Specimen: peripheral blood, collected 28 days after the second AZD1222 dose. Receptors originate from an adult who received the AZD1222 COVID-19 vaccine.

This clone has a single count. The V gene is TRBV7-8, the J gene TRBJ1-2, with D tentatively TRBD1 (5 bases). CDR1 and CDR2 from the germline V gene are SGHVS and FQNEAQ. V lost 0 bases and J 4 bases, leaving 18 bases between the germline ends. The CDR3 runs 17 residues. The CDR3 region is CASSLAGTAMGGYGYTF. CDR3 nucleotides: TGTGCCAGCAGCTTAGCAGGGACTGCTATGGGGGGCTATGGCTACACCTTC.

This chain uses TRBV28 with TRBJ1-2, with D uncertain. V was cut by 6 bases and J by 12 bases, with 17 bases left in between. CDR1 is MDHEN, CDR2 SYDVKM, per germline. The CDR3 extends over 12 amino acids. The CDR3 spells CASSPRVGSDTF. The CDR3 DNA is TGTGCCAGCAGCCCAAGGGTCGGGTCCGACACCTTC.

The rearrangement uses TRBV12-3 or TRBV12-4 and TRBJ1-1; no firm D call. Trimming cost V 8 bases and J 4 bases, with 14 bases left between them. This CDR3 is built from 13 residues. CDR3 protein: CASGPTVATEAFF. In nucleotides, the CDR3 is TGTGCCAGCGGACCCACGGTGGCCACTGAAGCTTTCTTT.

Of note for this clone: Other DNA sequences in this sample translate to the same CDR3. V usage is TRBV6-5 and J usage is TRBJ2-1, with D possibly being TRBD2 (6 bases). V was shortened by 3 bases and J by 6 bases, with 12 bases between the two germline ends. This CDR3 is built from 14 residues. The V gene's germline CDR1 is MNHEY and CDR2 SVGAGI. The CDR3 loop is CASSYGQGGNEQFF. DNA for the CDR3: TGTGCCAGCAGTTATGGGCAGGGAGGCAATGAGCAGTTCTTC.

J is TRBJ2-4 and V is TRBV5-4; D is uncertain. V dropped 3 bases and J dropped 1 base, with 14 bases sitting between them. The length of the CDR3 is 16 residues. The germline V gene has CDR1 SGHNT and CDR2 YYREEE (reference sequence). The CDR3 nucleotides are TGTGCCAGCAGCTCTCAGACCCTGAAGGCCAAAAACATTCAGTACTTC. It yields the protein CASSSQTLKAKNIQYF. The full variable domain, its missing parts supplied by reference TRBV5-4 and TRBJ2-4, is ETGVTQSPTHLIKTRGQQVTLRCSSQSGHNTVSWYQQALGQGPQFIFQYYREEENGRGNFPPRFSGLQFPNYSSELNVNALELDDSALYLCASSSQTLKAKNIQYFGAGTRLSVL.

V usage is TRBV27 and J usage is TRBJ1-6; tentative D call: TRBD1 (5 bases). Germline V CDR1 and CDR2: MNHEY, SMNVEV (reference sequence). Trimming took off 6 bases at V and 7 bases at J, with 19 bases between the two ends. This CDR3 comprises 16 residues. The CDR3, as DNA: TGTGCCAGCAGCGGCCGGGACGGGTTCCCCAATTCACCCCTCCACTTT. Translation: CASSGRDGFPNSPLHF.

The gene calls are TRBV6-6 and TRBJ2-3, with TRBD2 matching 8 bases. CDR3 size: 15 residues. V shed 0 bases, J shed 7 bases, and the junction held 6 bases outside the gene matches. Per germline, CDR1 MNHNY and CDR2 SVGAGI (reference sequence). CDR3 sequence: CASSYSNAGGYTQYF. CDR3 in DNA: TGTGCCAGCAGTTACTCGAATGCGGGAGGTTATACGCAGTATTTT.

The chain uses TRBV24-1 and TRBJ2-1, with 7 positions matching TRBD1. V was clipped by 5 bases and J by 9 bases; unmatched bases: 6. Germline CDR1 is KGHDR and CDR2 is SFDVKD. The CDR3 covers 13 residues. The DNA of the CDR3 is TGTGCCACCAGTGTGCGACAGGGAACTGAGCAGTTCTTC. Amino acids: CATSVRQGTEQFF.

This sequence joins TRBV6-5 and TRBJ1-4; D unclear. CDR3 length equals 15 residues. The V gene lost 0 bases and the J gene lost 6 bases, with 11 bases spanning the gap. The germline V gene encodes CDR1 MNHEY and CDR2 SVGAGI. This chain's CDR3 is CASSYSPDRDEKLFF. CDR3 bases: TGTGCCAGCAGTTACTCGCCGGACCGTGATGAAAAACTGTTTTTT.

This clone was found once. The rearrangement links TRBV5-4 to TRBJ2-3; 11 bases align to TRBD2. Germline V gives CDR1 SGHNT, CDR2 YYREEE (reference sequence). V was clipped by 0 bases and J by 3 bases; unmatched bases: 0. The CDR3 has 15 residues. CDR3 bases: TGTGCCAGCAGCTTGGGACTAGCGGGAACAGATACGCAGTATTTT. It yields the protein CASSLGLAGTDTQYF. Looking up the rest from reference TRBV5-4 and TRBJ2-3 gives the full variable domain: ETGVTQSPTHLIKTRGQQVTLRCSSQSGHNTVSWYQQALGQGPQFIFQYYREEENGRGNFPPRFSGLQFPNYSSELNVNALELDDSALYLCASSLGLAGTDTQYFGPGTRLTVL.

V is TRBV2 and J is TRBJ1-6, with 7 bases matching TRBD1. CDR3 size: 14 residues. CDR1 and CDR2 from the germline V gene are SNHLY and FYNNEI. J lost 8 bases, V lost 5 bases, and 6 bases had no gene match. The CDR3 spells CASSPTGLDSPLHF. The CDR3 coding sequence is TGTGCCAGCAGTCCGACAGGGTTGGATTCACCCCTCCACTTT.

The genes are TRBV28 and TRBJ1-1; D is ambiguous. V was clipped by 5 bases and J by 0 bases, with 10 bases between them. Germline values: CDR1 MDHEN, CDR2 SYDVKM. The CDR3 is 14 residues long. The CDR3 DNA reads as TGTGCCAGCAGTCCTGCGCGGATGAACACTGAAGCTTTCTTT. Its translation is CASSPARMNTEAFF.

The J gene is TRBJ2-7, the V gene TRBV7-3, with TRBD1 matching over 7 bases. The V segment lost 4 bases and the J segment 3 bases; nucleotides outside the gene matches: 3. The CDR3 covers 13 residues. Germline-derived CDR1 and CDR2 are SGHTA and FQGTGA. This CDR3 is CASSWDSDYEQYF. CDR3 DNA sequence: TGTGCCAGCAGCTGGGACAGCGACTACGAGCAGTACTTC.

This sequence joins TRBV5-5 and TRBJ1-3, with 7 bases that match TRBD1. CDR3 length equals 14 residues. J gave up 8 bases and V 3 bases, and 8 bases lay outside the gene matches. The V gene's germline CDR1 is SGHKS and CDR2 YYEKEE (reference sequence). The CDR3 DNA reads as TGTGCCAGCAGCTCCACGGACAGGAAAGACACCATATATTTT. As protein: CASSSTDRKDTIYF.

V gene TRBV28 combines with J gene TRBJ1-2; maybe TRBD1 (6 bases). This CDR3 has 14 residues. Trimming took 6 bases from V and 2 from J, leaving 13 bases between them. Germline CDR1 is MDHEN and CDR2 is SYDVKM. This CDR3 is CASSQGKENYGYTF. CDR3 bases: TGTGCCAGCAGCCAGGGGAAAGAGAACTATGGCTACACCTTC.